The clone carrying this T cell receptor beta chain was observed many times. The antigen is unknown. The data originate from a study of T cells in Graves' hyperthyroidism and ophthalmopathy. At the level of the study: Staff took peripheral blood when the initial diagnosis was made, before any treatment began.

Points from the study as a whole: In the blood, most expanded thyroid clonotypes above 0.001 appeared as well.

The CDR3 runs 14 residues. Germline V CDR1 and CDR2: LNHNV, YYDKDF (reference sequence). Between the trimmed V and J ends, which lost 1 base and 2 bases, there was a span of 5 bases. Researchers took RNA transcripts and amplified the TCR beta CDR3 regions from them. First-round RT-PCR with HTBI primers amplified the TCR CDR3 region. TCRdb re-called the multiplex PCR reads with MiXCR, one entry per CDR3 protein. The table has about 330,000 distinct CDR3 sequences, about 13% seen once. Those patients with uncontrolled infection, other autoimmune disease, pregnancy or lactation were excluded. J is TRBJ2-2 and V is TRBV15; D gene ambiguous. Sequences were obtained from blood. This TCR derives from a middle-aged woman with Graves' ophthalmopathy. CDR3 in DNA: TGTGCCACCAGCAGAGGCGACAACACCGGGGAGCTGTTTTTT. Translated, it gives CATSRGDNTGELFF.